This T cell receptor beta chain is from a study of memory B cells and T cells in multiple sclerosis. Overall study results and limits: Compartments had unequal clone-set sizes, affecting shared clonotype counts.

The data were produced by immunoSEQ multiplex PCR, yet TCRdb's version contains in-frame clones alone and is incomplete. This sample yields 40,000 to 50,000 clones, of which roughly 82% are seen a single time; about 1.1% belongs to the top ten. CDR3 size: 13 residues. Germline V lookup: CDR1 SGHVS, CDR2 FNYEAQ. Trimming shortened V by 3 bases and J by 5 bases, and 10 bases separated the two germline ends. Turning to this clone: Its antigen is unknown.

CFSE-dim autoproliferating and CFSE-high non-proliferating T cells from unstimulated culture were sequenced separately. 40 million to 50 million CFSE-labeled PBMCs were cultured about seven days unstimulated, then replicate wells were pooled. The PBMCs received roughly 0.5 uM CFSE and serum-free culture with no added stimuli. The sequence was collected from a human donor with multiple sclerosis. This chain connects TRBV7-6 to TRBJ1-1; D is unclear. The sequenced sample was PBMCs from blood kept in culture. CDR3 sequence (DNA): TGTGCCAGCAGCTTGACGGGGATGACTGAAGCTTTCTTT. Translation gives CASSLTGMTEAFF.